What follows is one T cell receptor (beta chain) and its context. Its antigen remains unidentified. Those with chemo-refractory metastatic non-small-cell lung cancer were treated with focal radiation combined with CTLA-4 blockade using ipilimumab. Only in-frame clones appear in the TCRdb table, and some are missing; sequencing was by immunoSEQ multiplex PCR. Of around 71,000 clones in the sample, approximately 76% were seen once. The V segment lost 8 bases and the J segment 6 bases; nucleotides outside the gene matches: 11. In germline, CDR1 is MDHEN, CDR2 SYDVKM. CDR3 size: 15 residues. This entry is derived from a study of radiotherapy plus CTLA-4 blockade in lung cancer. Study results and caveats: In blood, tumor-derived TCR clones expanded after radiotherapy plus ipilimumab.

The sequence derives from a human donor with non-small cell lung cancer whose response to radiotherapy plus ipilimumab could not be evaluated. Some clones in this sample may be carry-over from other donors' samples. V gene TRBV28 combines with J gene TRBJ1-5; TRBD1 agrees at 9 bases. Source: peripheral blood, taken from a patient treated with radiotherapy plus ipilimumab. CDR3 residues: CASHLLDRGAQPQHF. CDR3 DNA sequence: TGTGCCAGCCACCTCCTGGACAGGGGCGCTCAGCCCCAGCATTTT.